The clone carrying this TCR beta chain was seen once. Its target is not known. Just one base apart from a much larger clone, this may be a read error. These data come from a study of blood T cells in healthy people across ages. Looking at the study overall: Roughly one uniquely barcoded beta molecule per two T cells was captured.

The germline CDR1 and CDR2 sequences are SGHTA and FQGNSA. The CDR3 totals 16 residues. Primers used in a second PCR of about 6 to 11 cycles were a sample-barcoded 5' primer and a J-beta primer mix. MiXCR was run by TCRdb on the 5' RACE reads, yielding one entry per CDR3 protein. The table lists some 710,000 distinct CDR3 sequences, about half of them singletons. Study-level findings and limits: Strong correlation existed between TCR beta diversity and naive T cell percentage. Lack of knowledge of donor CMV status possibly confounded expanded clonotype changes. Long-lived donors exceeded aged donors in naive CD4+ cells and diversity.

The chain links TRBV7-2 to TRBJ2-3; no firm D call. This TCR was recovered from an elderly man in good health. Sequencing input: blood. CDR3 sequence (DNA): TGTGCCGGCAGCTCCGCGCACATGGCAAGCACAGATACGCAGTATTTT. Translating it yields CAGSSAHMASTDTQYF.